Shown below are 32 T cell receptor beta chains from a single sample sequenced in a study of cytomegalovirus exposure and HLA in healthy donors. PCR primers comprised 60 Vbeta and 13 Jbeta primers. TCRdb keeps only in-frame clones here, not all; method: immunoSEQ multiplex PCR. The sample carries hundreds of thousands of clones, approximately 78% recorded once. Source material: PBMCs. The receptor set was obtained from a male donor in good health and CMV-seronegative.

This chain connects TRBV18 to TRBJ2-3; 10 bases map to TRBD1. J lost 9 bases, V lost 4 bases, and 7 bases had no gene match. This CDR3 comprises 14 residues. CDR1 is KGHSH and CDR2 is LQKENI in the germline V gene. CDR3 sequence (DNA): TGTGCCAGCTCACGAAAGGACAGGGGGAACACGCAGTATTTT. Translating gives CASSRKDRGNTQYF. Using reference TRBV18 and TRBJ2-3 for the parts outside the CDR3, the full variable domain is NAGVMQNPRHLVRRRGQEARLRCSPMKGHSHVYWYRQLPEEGLKFMVYLQKENIIDESGMPKERFSAEFPKEGPSILRIQQVVRGDSAAYFCASSRKDRGNTQYFGPGTRLTVL.

The chain joins TRBV15 to TRBJ2-3; D might be TRBD2 (5 bases). Per germline, CDR1 LNHNV and CDR2 YYDKDF (reference sequence). The CDR3 sequence is 14 residues long. V was pared by 5 bases and J by 3 bases, with 12 bases between. DNA of the CDR3: TGTGCCACCAGCTTTCGGGAAGGGACAGATACGCAGTATTTT. Protein sequence: CATSFREGTDTQYF.

The V gene is TRBV19, the J gene TRBJ2-1, with TRBD1 matching 9 bases. Germline CDR1 reads LNHDA; CDR2 reads SQIVND (reference sequence). Trimming took 5 bases from V and 7 from J; bases not matched to a gene: 3. This CDR3 is built from 13 residues. The CDR3 spells CASSLQGANEQFF. As DNA, the CDR3 is TGTGCCAGTAGTCTACAGGGGGCTAATGAGCAGTTCTTC.

This clone was seen only a few times. The J gene is TRBJ1-1, the V gene TRBV5-5; D is possibly TRBD1 (5 bases). CDR3 length: 12 residues. Germline CDR1 SGHKS, CDR2 YYEKEE (reference sequence). Deletions cut 1 base from V and 7 bases from J, with 8 bases between. The CDR3 loop is CASSLPTGEAFF. The CDR3 nucleotides are TGTGCCAGCAGCTTGCCCACAGGTGAAGCTTTCTTT.

In this sample, this clone turned up once. The chain employs TRBV9 and TRBJ2-7, with D perhaps TRBD1 (5 bases). CDR1 SGDLS and CDR2 YYNGEE come from the germline V gene. V gave up 0 bases and J gave up 2 bases, with 9 bases separating them. The CDR3 has 14 amino acids. The CDR3 coding sequence is TGTGCCAGCAGCGTAGGATCGGACACCTACGAGCAGTACTTC. Translation: CASSVGSDTYEQYF.

This clone appeared a few times. V usage is TRBV2 and J usage is TRBJ1-1; D may be TRBD1 (6 bases). From germline, CDR1 is SNHLY and CDR2 FYNNEI. The CDR3 is 14 residues long. With 6 bases removed from V and 5 bases from J, the gap between germline ends came to 16 bases. The CDR3 region is CASSTGTRGTEAFF. The CDR3 DNA is TGTGCCAGCAGCACCGGGACAAGAGGGACTGAAGCTTTCTTT.

Points on this clone: One junction end does not reproduce the germline sequence, and a read error may be involved. The identical CDR3 is also encoded by other nucleotide sequences in the sample. The rearrangement joins TRBV7-9 to TRBJ1-1, with D perhaps TRBD1 (6 bases). The CDR3 totals 14 residues. Germline V gene sequence: CDR1 SEHNR, CDR2 FQNEAQ (reference sequence). This CDR3 is CSSSLVGGHTEAFF. CDR3 coding DNA: TGTTCCAGCAGCTTAGTAGGGGGACACACTGAAGCTTTCTTT.

The chain is built from TRBV9 and TRBJ2-5, with 8 bases fitting TRBD1. The V gene's germline CDR1 is SGDLS and CDR2 YYNGEE. The junction had 9 bases not matched to a gene; V was cut back by 4 bases and J by 1 base. The CDR3 loop spans 16 amino acids. CDR3 residues: CASSPQQGGGQETQYF. The CDR3 region has the DNA TGTGCCAGCAGCCCCCAACAGGGGGGAGGCCAAGAGACCCAGTACTTC.

This clone appeared a few times. The rearrangement joins TRBV28 to TRBJ2-1, with 12 nucleotides matching TRBD2. The CDR3 runs to 14 residues. Germline V gene data show CDR1 as MDHEN and CDR2 as SYDVKM. J lost 7 bases, V lost 11 bases, and 9 bases had no gene match. CDR3 bases: TGTGCCTGGACTAGCGGGAATTCAGGGAATGAGCAGTTCTTC. Translation: CAWTSGNSGNEQFF.

The chain recombines TRBV7-9 with TRBJ2-2; 7 bases align to TRBD1. The CDR3 consists of 14 residues. Losses at the gene ends were 3 bases for V and 6 bases for J; bases not matched to a gene: 4. Germline CDR1 is SEHNR and CDR2 is FQNEAQ (reference sequence). The DNA of the CDR3 is TGTGCCAGCAGCTTTTCAGGGGGTTCCGGGGAGCTGTTTTTT. Encoded protein: CASSFSGGSGELFF.

This rearrangement joins TRBV11-2 to TRBJ1-2, with TRBD1 identical over 7 bases. V shed 4 bases and J 3 bases; nucleotides not matched to a gene: 2. Germline V gene sequence: CDR1 SGHAT, CDR2 FQNNGV. The CDR3 has 13 residues. The CDR3: CASSSDRDYGYTF. The DNA for the CDR3 is TGTGCCAGCAGCTCCGACAGGGACTATGGCTACACCTTC.

The CDR3: CSVLRGYEQYF. DNA of the CDR3: TGCAGCGTTTTGCGGGGATACGAGCAGTACTTC. This chain joins TRBV29-1 and TRBJ2-7, with TRBD2 as a possible D gene (6 bases). The V end lost 5 bases, the J end lost 4 bases, and 9 bases lay between the germline ends. Germline lookup yields CDR1 SQVTM and CDR2 ANQGSEA. The CDR3 is made up of 11 amino acids.

J is TRBJ1-2 and V is TRBV29-1; a possible D gene is TRBD1 (6 bases). Trimming took off 7 bases at V and 6 bases at J, with 15 bases between the two ends. This CDR3 is built from 12 residues. Per germline, CDR1 SQVTM and CDR2 ANQGSEA. CDR3 sequence reads: CSALTGAHGYTF. The CDR3 bases are TGCAGCGCCTTGACAGGTGCGCATGGCTACACCTTC.

The chain recombines TRBV11-2 with TRBJ2-7; 11 positions agree with TRBD1. Trimming took 7 bases from V and 2 from J; bases not matched to a gene: 4. Germline-derived CDR1 and CDR2 are SGHAT and FQNNGV. The CDR3 loop spans 14 amino acids. CDR3: CASTGTGGTYEQYF. DNA for the CDR3: TGTGCCAGCACCGGGACAGGGGGGACCTACGAGCAGTACTTC.

The chain joins TRBV11-2 to TRBJ2-5; D gene uncertain. Germline loops: CDR1 SGHAT, CDR2 FQNNGV. V was pared by 1 base and J by 5 bases, with 8 bases between. The CDR3 covers 13 residues. The CDR3 sequence is CASSLVSQETQYF. The CDR3, as DNA: TGTGCCAGCAGCTTAGTTTCCCAGGAGACCCAGTACTTC.

The chain recombines TRBV7-6 with TRBJ2-5, with TRBD2 identical over 7 bases. This CDR3 is 15 amino acids long. Looked up from germline, CDR1 is SGHVS and CDR2 is FNYEAQ. After removal of 5 bases from V and 4 bases from J, the junction contained 10 bases not matched to a gene. This CDR3 is CASSRYGGRPETQYF. CDR3 bases: TGTGCCAGCAGCCGATATGGCGGGAGACCAGAGACCCAGTACTTC. Filled out from reference TRBV7-6 and TRBJ2-5, the complete variable domain reads GAGVSQSPRYKVTKRGQDVALRCDPISGHVSLYWYRQALGQGPEFLTYFNYEAQQDKSGLPNDRFSAERPEGSISTLTIQRTEQRDSAMYRCASSRYGGRPETQYFGPGTRLLVL.

CDR3 residues: CASSDSGPNEKLFF. DNA for the CDR3: TGTGCCAGCAGTGACAGTGGCCCTAATGAAAAACTGTTTTTT. The chain is built from TRBV2 and TRBJ1-4; D is ambiguous. The CDR3 has 14 residues. The V end lost 3 bases, the J end lost 3 bases, and 8 bases lay between the germline ends. Germline CDR1 is SNHLY and CDR2 is FYNNEI.

The chain carries TRBV29-1 and TRBJ2-3; 8 nucleotides align to TRBD2. There are 14 residues in the CDR3. V trimming: 5 bases; J trimming: 1 base; junction bases outside the gene matches: 5. Germline V gives CDR1 SQVTM, CDR2 ANQGSEA. The CDR3 here is CSVSLAARTDTQYF. The CDR3 nucleotides read TGCAGCGTTTCACTAGCGGCCCGCACAGATACGCAGTATTTT.

J is TRBJ1-2 and V is TRBV7-2; D not certain. Trimming removed 5 bases from V and 3 bases from J, with 19 bases in between. The CDR3 is 16 residues long. Germline loops: CDR1 SGHTA, CDR2 FQGNSA. The CDR3 loop is CASSPGLPTADYGYTF. The CDR3 DNA reads as TGTGCCAGCAGCCCAGGTTTACCCACAGCCGACTATGGCTACACCTTC.

Here the CDR3 reads CASSQESLVDSPRETQYF. The CDR3 DNA reads TGTGCCAGCAGCCAAGAATCGCTCGTAGACAGCCCTCGGGAGACCCAGTACTTC. V usage is TRBV14 and J usage is TRBJ2-5, with a weak D call TRBD1 (5 bases). Germline-derived CDR1 and CDR2 are SGHDN and FVKESK. The CDR3 has 18 residues. Trimming removed 0 bases at V and 5 bases at J, with 22 bases between.

The chain joins TRBV7-9 to TRBJ1-1; no clear D gene. V was trimmed by 1 base and J by 1 base, leaving 10 bases between them. This CDR3 comprises 15 residues. Germline V lookup: CDR1 SEHNR, CDR2 FQNEAQ (reference sequence). CDR3 region: CASSLVIEQNTEAFF. As DNA, the CDR3 is TGTGCCAGCAGCTTAGTAATCGAACAGAACACTGAAGCTTTCTTT.

This chain uses TRBV28 with TRBJ2-7; a possible D gene is TRBD2 (6 bases). From germline, CDR1 is MDHEN and CDR2 SYDVKM. Deletions cut 5 bases from V and 7 bases from J, with 12 bases between. The CDR3 spans 12 residues. The CDR3 DNA is TGTGCCAGCAGTCTGTCTAGCGTTGAGCAGTACTTC. This sequence encodes CASSLSSVEQYF.

CDR3 DNA sequence: TGTGCCAGCAGCCCCTGGAGCGGGGGCTACGAGCAGTACTTC. It codes for CASSPWSGGYEQYF. V and J are TRBV7-9 and TRBJ2-7, with 8 nucleotides matching TRBD2. The germline gives CDR1 SEHNR, CDR2 FQNEAQ (reference sequence). There are 14 residues in the CDR3. The junction had 6 bases not matched to a gene; V was cut back by 5 bases and J by 3 bases.

The chain has TRBV7-9 and TRBJ1-2; D perhaps matches TRBD1 (6 bases). The CDR3 sequence is 16 residues long. In germline, CDR1 is SEHNR, CDR2 FQNEAQ (reference sequence). Trimming removed 5 bases at V and 0 bases at J, with 16 bases between. CDR3 coding DNA: TGTGCCAGCAGCCCCTCGGACAGTAGGGCTAACTATGGCTACACCTTC. Its protein product is CASSPSDSRANYGYTF.

The chain combines TRBV9 with TRBJ2-5; possible D gene TRBD2, 5 bases. The last part of the DNA fits TRBJ2-7 better; the J call may be wrong. Germline-derived CDR1 and CDR2 are SGDLS and YYNGEE. This CDR3 comprises 14 residues. The CDR3: CASSVGGSSYEQYF. Written as DNA, the CDR3 is TGTGCCAGCAGCGTGGGTGGGAGCTCCTACGAGCAGTACTTC.

This sequence joins TRBV7-9 and TRBJ2-7; D is possibly TRBD2 (6 bases). The germline V gene has CDR1 SEHNR and CDR2 FQNEAQ (reference sequence). The ends were cut back, 5 bases at V and 5 bases at J, with 10 bases in the middle. The CDR3 has 12 amino acids. The CDR3 loop reads CASSLSGDEQYF. The DNA of the CDR3 is TGTGCCAGCAGCCTTAGCGGCGACGAGCAGTACTTC. The full variable domain, its missing parts supplied by reference TRBV7-9 and TRBJ2-7, is DTGVSQNPRHKITKRGQNVTFRCDPISEHNRLYWYRQTLGQGPEFLTYFQNEAQLEKSRLLSDRFSAERPKGSFSTLEIQRTEQGDSAMYLCASSLSGDEQYFGPGTRLTVT.

V is TRBV21-1 and J is TRBJ2-7; TRBD2, as called in the table, went unchecked against the DNA. TRBV21-1 is shown as a pseudogene. CDR3 length: 17 residues. CDR3 region: CASNPRAGDPIGGEQYF. As DNA, the CDR3 is TGTGCCAGCAACCCGAGAGCGGGAGACCCCATAGGGGGGGAGCAGTACTTC.

The chain carries TRBV7-2 and TRBJ1-3; TRBD1 is a possible D gene (5 bases). The germline V and J ends were trimmed by 5 bases and 3 bases, with 11 bases remaining between them. The CDR3 sequence is 14 residues long. CDR1 is SGHTA, CDR2 FQGNSA, per germline. CDR3 in amino acids: CASSPHRRGNTIYF. For the CDR3, the DNA is TGTGCCAGCAGCCCACACAGGCGTGGAAACACCATATATTTT.

The rearrangement joins TRBV7-8 to TRBJ2-7; 7 positions match TRBD2. This CDR3 comprises 15 residues. The V gene's germline CDR1 is SGHVS and CDR2 FQNEAQ. With 3 bases clipped from V and 7 bases from J, the junction kept 12 bases outside the gene matches. The CDR3 DNA reads TGTGCCAGCAGCTTTCCCCTTGCGGGAGTGGGTGAGCAGTACTTC. Residues: CASSFPLAGVGEQYF.

A few counts support this clone. The chain couples TRBV5-1 to TRBJ1-1, with 7 bases aligning to TRBD1. The CDR3 has 13 residues. V lost 2 bases and J lost 7; bases outside the gene matches: 5. Looked up from germline, CDR1 is SGHRS and CDR2 is YFSETQ. CDR3 residues: CASSFGTASEAFF. The DNA of the CDR3 is TGCGCCAGCAGCTTCGGGACAGCCAGTGAAGCTTTCTTT.

The gene calls are TRBV27 and TRBJ2-5; 9 nucleotides line up with TRBD1. There are 14 residues in the CDR3. The V segment lost 2 bases and the J segment 14 bases; nucleotides outside the gene matches: 12. Looked up from germline, CDR1 is MNHEY and CDR2 is SMNVEV (reference sequence). CDR3 DNA: TGTGCCAGCAGTTTAGACCCTTTCCGGGACAGGGCCTACTTC. It is translated as CASSLDPFRDRAYF.

This clone appeared a few times. The chain couples TRBV6-6 to TRBJ1-1; D remains unclear. V lost 4 bases and J lost 0, with 6 bases in between. The germline gives CDR1 MNHNY, CDR2 SVGAGI (reference sequence). The CDR3 spans 13 residues. The CDR3 reads CASSSHMNTEAFF. The CDR3 DNA follows: TGTGCCAGCAGTTCTCACATGAACACTGAAGCTTTCTTT.